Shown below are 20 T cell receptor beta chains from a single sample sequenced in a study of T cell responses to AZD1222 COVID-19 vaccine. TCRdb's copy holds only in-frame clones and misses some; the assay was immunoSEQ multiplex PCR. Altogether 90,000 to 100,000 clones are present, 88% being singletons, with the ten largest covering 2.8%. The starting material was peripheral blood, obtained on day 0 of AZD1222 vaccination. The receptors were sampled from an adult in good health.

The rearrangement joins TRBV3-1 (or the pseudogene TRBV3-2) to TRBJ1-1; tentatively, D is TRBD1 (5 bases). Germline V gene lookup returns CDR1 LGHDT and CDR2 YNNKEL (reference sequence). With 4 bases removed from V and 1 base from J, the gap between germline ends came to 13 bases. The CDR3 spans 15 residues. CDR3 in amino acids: CASSLSGGKNTEAFF. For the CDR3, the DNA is TGTGCCAGCAGCCTTAGCGGGGGGAAGAACACTGAAGCTTTCTTT.

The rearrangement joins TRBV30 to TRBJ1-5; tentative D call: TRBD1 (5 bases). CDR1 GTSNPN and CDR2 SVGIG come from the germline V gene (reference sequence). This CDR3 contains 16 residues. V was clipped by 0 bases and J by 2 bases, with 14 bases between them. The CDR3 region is CAWSVLGGVRNQPQHF. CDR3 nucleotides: TGTGCCTGGAGTGTCTTGGGGGGGGTGCGCAATCAGCCCCAGCATTTT.

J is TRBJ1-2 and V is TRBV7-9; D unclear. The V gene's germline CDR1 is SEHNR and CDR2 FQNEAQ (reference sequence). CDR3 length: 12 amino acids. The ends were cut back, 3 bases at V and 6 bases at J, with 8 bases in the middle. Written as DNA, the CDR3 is TGTGCCAGCAGCTTTCTTCGGGATGGCTACACCTTC. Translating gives CASSFLRDGYTF.

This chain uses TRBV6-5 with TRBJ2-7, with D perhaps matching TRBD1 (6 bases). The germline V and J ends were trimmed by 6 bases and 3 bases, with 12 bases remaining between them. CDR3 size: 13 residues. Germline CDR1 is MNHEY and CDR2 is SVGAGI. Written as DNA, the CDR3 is TGTGCCAGCAGGGGGGACACAGACTACGAGCAGTACTTC. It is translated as CASRGDTDYEQYF.

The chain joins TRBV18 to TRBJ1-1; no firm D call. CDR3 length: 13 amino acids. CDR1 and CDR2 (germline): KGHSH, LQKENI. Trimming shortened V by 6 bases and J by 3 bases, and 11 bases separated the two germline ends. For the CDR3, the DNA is TGTGCCAGCTCCCCATCGAGTTACACTGAAGCTTTCTTT. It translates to CASSPSSYTEAFF.

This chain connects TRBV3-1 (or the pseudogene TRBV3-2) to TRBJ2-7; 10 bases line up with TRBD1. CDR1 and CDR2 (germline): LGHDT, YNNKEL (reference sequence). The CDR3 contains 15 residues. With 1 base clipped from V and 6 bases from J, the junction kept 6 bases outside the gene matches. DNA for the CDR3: TGTGCCAGCAGCCAAGGGACAGGGGGGATCCGCGAGCAGTACTTC. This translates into CASSQGTGGIREQYF.

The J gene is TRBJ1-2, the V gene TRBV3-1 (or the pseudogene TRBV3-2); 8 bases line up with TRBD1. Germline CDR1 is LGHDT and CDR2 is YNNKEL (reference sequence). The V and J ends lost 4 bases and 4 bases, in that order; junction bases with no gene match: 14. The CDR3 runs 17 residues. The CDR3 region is CASSPGQGRGRGYGYTF. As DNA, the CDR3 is TGTGCCAGCAGCCCCGGACAGGGCCGGGGACGAGGCTATGGCTACACCTTC.

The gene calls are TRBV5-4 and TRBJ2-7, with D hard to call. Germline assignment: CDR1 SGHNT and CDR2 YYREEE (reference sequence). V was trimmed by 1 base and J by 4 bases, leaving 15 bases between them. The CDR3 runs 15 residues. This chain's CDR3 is CASSLTLAETYEQYF. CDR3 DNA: TGTGCCAGCAGCTTGACGTTAGCAGAAACATACGAGCAGTACTTC. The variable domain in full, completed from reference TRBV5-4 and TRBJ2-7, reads ETGVTQSPTHLIKTRGQQVTLRCSSQSGHNTVSWYQQALGQGPQFIFQYYREEENGRGNFPPRFSGLQFPNYSSELNVNALELDDSALYLCASSLTLAETYEQYFGPGTRLTVT.

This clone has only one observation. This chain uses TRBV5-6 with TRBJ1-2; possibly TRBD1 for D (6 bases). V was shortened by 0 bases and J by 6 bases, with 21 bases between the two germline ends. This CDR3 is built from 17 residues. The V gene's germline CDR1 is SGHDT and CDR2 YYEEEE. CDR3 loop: CASSLGSAQGLKNGYTF. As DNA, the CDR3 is TGTGCCAGCAGCTTGGGGAGCGCACAGGGATTAAAAAATGGCTACACCTTC.

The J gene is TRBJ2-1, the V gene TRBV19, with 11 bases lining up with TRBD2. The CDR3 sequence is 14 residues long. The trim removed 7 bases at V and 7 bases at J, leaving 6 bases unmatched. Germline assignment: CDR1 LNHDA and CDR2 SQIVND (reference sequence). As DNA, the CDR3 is TGTGCCAGTAAAACTAGCGGGAGTACAAATGAGCAGTTCTTC. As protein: CASKTSGSTNEQFF.

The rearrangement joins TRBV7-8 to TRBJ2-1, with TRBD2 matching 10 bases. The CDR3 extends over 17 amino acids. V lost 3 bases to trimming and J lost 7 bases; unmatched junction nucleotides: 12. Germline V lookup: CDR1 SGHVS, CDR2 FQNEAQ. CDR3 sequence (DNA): TGTGCCAGCAGCTTCCTCTCTAGCGGGAGTCCCAAGAATGAGCAGTTCTTC. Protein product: CASSFLSSGSPKNEQFF. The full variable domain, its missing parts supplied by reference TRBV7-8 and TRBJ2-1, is GAGVSQSPRYKVAKRGQDVALRCDPISGHVSLFWYQQALGQGPEFLTYFQNEAQLDKSGLPSDRFFAERPEGSVSTLKIQRTQQEDSAVYLCASSFLSSGSPKNEQFFGPGTRLTVL.

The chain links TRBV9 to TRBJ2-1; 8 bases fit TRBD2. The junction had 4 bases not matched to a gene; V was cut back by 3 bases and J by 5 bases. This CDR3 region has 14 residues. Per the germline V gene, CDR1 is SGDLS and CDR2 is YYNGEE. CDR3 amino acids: CASSAGLVDNEQFF. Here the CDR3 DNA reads TGTGCCAGCAGCGCGGGACTAGTCGACAATGAGCAGTTCTTC. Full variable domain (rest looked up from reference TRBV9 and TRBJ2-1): DSGVTQTPKHLITATGQRVTLRCSPRSGDLSVYWYQQSLDQGLQFLIQYYNGEERAKGNILERFSAQQFPDLHSELNLSSLELGDSALYFCASSAGLVDNEQFFGPGTRLTVL.

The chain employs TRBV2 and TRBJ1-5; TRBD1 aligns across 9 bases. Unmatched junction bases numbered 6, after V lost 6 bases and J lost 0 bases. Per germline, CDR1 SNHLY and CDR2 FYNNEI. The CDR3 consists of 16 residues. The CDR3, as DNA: TGTGCCAGCAGCACACAGGGGGCATATAGCAATCAGCCCCAGCATTTT. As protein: CASSTQGAYSNQPQHF.

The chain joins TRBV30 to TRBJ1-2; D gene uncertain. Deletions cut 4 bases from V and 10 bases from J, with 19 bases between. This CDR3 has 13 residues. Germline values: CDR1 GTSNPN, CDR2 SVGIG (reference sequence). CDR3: CAWTKTEATVYTF. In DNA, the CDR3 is TGTGCCTGGACCAAAACGGAGGCCACAGTCTACACCTTC.

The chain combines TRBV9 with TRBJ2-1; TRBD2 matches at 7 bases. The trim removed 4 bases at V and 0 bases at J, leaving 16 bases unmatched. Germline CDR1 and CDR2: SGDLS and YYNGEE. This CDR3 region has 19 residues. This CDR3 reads CASSLGLEGGTSSYNEQFF. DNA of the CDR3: TGTGCCAGCAGCCTAGGACTAGAGGGAGGGACGAGCTCCTACAATGAGCAGTTCTTC.

In nucleotides, the CDR3 is TGTGCCAGTAGTATCAGATCCCAGACCGGGGAGCTGTTTTTT. It specifies CASSIRSQTGELFF. This chain links TRBV19 with TRBJ2-2; D call uncertain. CDR3 length: 14 residues. Looked up from germline, CDR1 is LNHDA and CDR2 is SQIVND (reference sequence). The V end lost 3 bases, the J end lost 5 bases, and 10 bases lay between the germline ends.

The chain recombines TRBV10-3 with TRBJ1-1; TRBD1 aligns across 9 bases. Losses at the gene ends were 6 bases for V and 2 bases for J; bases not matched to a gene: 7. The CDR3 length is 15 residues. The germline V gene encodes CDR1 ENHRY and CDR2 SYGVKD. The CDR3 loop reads CAIRGTGGGNTEAFF. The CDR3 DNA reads TGTGCCATCAGAGGTACAGGGGGCGGCAACACTGAAGCTTTCTTT.

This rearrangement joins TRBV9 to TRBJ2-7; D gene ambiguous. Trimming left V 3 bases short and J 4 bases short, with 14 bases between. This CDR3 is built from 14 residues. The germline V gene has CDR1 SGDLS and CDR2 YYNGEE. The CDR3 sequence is CASSGNRLGYEQYF. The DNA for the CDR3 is TGTGCCAGCAGCGGTAATCGGCTTGGGTACGAGCAGTACTTC.

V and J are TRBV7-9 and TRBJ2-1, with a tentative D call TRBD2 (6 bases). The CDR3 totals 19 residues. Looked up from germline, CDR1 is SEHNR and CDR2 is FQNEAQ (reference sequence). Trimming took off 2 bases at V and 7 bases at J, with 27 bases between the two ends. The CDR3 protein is CASSLRELRVTGEVNEQFF. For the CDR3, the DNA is TGTGCCAGCAGCTTAAGGGAGTTAAGGGTAACGGGAGAGGTAAATGAGCAGTTCTTC. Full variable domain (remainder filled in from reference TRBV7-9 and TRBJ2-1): DTGVSQNPRHKITKRGQNVTFRCDPISEHNRLYWYRQTLGQGPEFLTYFQNEAQLEKSRLLSDRFSAERPKGSFSTLEIQRTEQGDSAMYLCASSLRELRVTGEVNEQFFGPGTRLTVL.

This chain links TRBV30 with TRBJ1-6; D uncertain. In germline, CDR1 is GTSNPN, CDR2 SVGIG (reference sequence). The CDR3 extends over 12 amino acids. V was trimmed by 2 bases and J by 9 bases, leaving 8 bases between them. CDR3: CAWSSTGSPLHF. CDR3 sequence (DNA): TGTGCCTGGAGTTCGACGGGTTCACCCCTCCACTTT.